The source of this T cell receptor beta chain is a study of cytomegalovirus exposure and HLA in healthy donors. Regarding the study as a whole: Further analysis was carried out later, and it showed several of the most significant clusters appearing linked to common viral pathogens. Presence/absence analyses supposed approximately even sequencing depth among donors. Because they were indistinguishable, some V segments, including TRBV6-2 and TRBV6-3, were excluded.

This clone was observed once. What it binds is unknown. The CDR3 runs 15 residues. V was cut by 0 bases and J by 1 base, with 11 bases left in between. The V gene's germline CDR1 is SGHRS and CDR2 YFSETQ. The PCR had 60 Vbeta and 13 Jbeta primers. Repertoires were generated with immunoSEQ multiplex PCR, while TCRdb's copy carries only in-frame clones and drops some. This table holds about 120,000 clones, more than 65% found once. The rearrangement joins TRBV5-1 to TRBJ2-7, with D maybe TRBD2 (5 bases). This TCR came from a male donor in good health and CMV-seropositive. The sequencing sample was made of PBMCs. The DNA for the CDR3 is TGCGCCAGCAGCTTGGAGGCTAGCCGGTCCTACGAGCAGTACTTC. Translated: CASSLEASRSYEQYF.